This T cell receptor (beta chain) is from a study of OX40 agonist ivuxolimab in advanced cancers. Across the study: Averaging 60 years in age, with a range of about 23 to 79, the cohort was more than 75% male.

Germline V gene sequence: CDR1 LNHDA, CDR2 SQIVND (reference sequence). This CDR3 is built from 14 residues. The V gene lost 4 bases and the J gene lost 7 bases, with 13 bases spanning the gap. Cycle 7 day 1, cycle 4 day 1, and baseline were the timepoints at which blood was sampled. Libraries were prepared by immunoSEQ multiplex PCR; TCRdb keeps only in-frame clonotypes and omits some of them. The data show 98,000 or so clones, roughly nine tenths seen once. The sample in question was CD4+ or CD8+ T cells sorted from blood, obtained in a trial of the OX40 agonist ivuxolimab. This sequence joins TRBV19 and TRBJ1-4, with a weak D call TRBD1 (5 bases). This receptor was obtained from an adult with an advanced solid tumor such as melanoma, head and neck, liver or kidney cancer. The CDR3 protein is CASSTGRRGEKLFF. CDR3 DNA sequence: TGTGCCAGTAGTACAGGGCGGCGGGGTGAAAAACTGTTTTTT.